These T cell receptor beta chains were read from a single sample in a study of blood T cell repertoires in COVID-19. Sequencing was performed with immunoSEQ multiplex PCR; in TCRdb, only in-frame clones are kept and a portion is missing. The profile covers about 150,000 clones, with less than 95% appearing a single time and over 0.45% taken by the ten largest. Sequencing was done on a sample of peripheral blood. Receptors were obtained from a man between 45 and 60 years old with acute or convalescent COVID-19. Each CDR3 is given with its conserved first and last residue.

TRBV3-1/TRBV3-2	TRBJ1-3	CASSPDRYSGNTIYF
TRBV3-1/TRBV3-2	TRBJ1-2	CASSQGTVANYGYTF
TRBV19	TRBJ2-2	CASSQAGDTGELFF
TRBV2	TRBJ2-1	CASSGGTAFNEQFF
TRBV5-5	TRBJ1-4	CASSLGGQDEKLFF
TRBV3-1/TRBV3-2	TRBJ1-1	CASSRGTGLRNTEAFF
TRBV18	TRBJ1-2	CASSPYKKARAEGDHGYTF
TRBV7-6	TRBJ1-5	CASSLEQGEGQPQHF
TRBV15	TRBJ2-2	CATSRDPGLSTNTGELFF
TRBV30	TRBJ1-5	CAWNRGVSNQPQHF
TRBV5-1	TRBJ2-3	CASSSQVQEVDTQYF
TRBV5-1	TRBJ2-2	CASRPQQLNTGELFF
TRBV2	TRBJ2-7	CASMDWAGDEQYF
TRBV5-1	TRBJ1-4	CASSLAGQVESEKLFF
TRBV20-1	TRBJ2-7	CSASLGVESYEQYF
TRBV28	TRBJ1-6	CASSLRVDRSLHF
TRBV28	TRBJ1-2	CASSPLFRTPYGYTF
TRBV18	TRBJ2-5	CASSPPGKKETQYF
TRBV9	TRBJ1-2	CASSGGQRSYGYTF
TRBV10-3	TRBJ2-3	CAISRDYTDTQYF
TRBV4-2	TRBJ2-3	CASSQERTQYF
TRBV10-3	TRBJ2-7	CATSGGPYQQYF
TRBV9	TRBJ2-1	CASSMTGTSEQFF
TRBV5-1	TRBJ1-3	CASSPLTGPSGNTIYF
TRBV27	TRBJ2-7	CASSVGASYEQYF
TRBV4-1	TRBJ2-1	CASSQVDAGISSYNEQFF
TRBV6-6	TRBJ1-2	CASSYSWQGDGYTF
TRBV27	TRBJ2-1	CASRTRTGGAGQAGRESYNEQFF
TRBV27	TRBJ1-5	CASSSNRGPYSNQPQHF
TRBV27	TRBJ1-2	CASSFGTGRLYGYTF
TRBV7-9	TRBJ2-1	CASSPWRARGSSYNEQFF
TRBV18	TRBJ2-1	CASSPRSSSYNEQFF
TRBV9	TRBJ2-2	CASSVIPGGAGELFF
TRBV11-2	TRBJ1-4	CASSFGLLSEKLFF
TRBV6-5	TRBJ2-2	CASRRRQASTGELFF
TRBV27	TRBJ2-7	CASSGQPFSYEQYF
TRBV4-1	TRBJ2-2	CASRREAGTGELFF
TRBV28	TRBJ1-2	CASRPTGGYYGYTF
TRBV7-2	TRBJ1-5	CASSFGSNQPQHF
TRBV6-6	TRBJ1-1	CASSYVQENTEAFF
TRBV5-4	TRBJ2-7	CASSGDIYEQYF
TRBV5-4	TRBJ2-2	CASSPGLATTGELFF
TRBV11-2	TRBJ1-2	CASSLVAVNYGYTF